This T cell receptor (beta chain) appears in the sequencing data of a study of shared clonotypes between healthy human individuals (dated by TCRdb to the early 2020s). Study-level background: The cohort comprised two women and a few men aged 18 to 49 years. For each donor, three plates each were used for CD4 naive and CD4 memory, two plates were used for CD8 naive, and one plate was used for CD8 memory. To increase sequencing depth and limit assay-specific biases, TCR repertoire library preparation and sequencing were carried out by different laboratories using diverse techniques. To estimate repertoire size and how much clonotype sharing occurs between individuals, the study deeply sequenced the blood TCR repertoires of about 5 healthy adults. Between about 0.8 and 9 billion PBMCs per donor were obtained by leukapheresis. Here is what the overall study found, with its caveats: The genetic and exposure-history diversity represented was limited by the small number of donors. Sampling was limited to blood, and TCR repertoires in tissue likely differ from TCR repertoires in blood. Higher generation probabilities were observed for clonotypes shared by all four sorted-subset donors than for non-shared clonotypes. When four donors were compared, the shared fraction of clonotypes was about 5% for naive CD4, more than 3% for naive CD8, 2.3% for memory CD4, and about 0.36% for memory CD8. Based on pairwise subsampling, the degree of clonotype sharing among donors was expected to be affected by sequencing depth. Estimated clonotype richness was generally larger for naive than for memory subsets. Incomplete sequencing was indicated by rarefaction of sorted-subset datasets, despite the large sequencing depth.

In the case of this clone: The clone's antigen remains unknown. The record has no base qualities; no much larger clone is one base away.

Its CDR3 holds 18 amino acids, cysteine through phenylalanine. Only CDR3 DNA remains: 54 bases, in frame from the first base. Using the deep immunoSEQ assay, TCR CDR3 regions were amplified from genomic DNA by multiplex PCR. Extracted genomic DNA from each cell subset was spread evenly across all wells of several immunoSEQ 96-well plates, with each plate serving as a replicate. Each replicate PCR for sorted subsets received 150 to 250 ng genomic DNA, equal to about 30,000 T cell genomes. The purified libraries were quantified using a Qubit 3.0 fluorometer, sized with a Bioanalyzer 2100, and then quantified again using the KAPA Library Quantification kit. Each immunoSEQ 96-well plate was sequenced on its own single-read 150-cycle Illumina NextSeq 550 flow cell. The authors' analysis ran thus. Because the immunoSEQ output included only junctional sequences and no quality scores, the filtering could not be the same as the filtering used for full-length reads. Sequences were annotated with PyIR, a Python wrapper for IgBLAST v1.9, using IMGT germline references to assign V/J genes and CDR3. Reads were removed for weak V/J assignments (E-value above 1e-6), missing CDR3, stop codons, out-of-frame junctions, or ambiguous translated residues. A V3J clonotype was defined by an identical inferred V gene, J gene, and CDR3 amino acid sequence. To compute the percentage overlap between repertoires, the number of shared unique clonotypes was divided by the size of the smaller repertoire. Three approaches were used to assess repertoire richness: RTK rarefaction, the Chao1 estimator, and Recon v2.1 estimates of unobserved clonotypes. OLGA was used to compute generation probabilities for all TCRbeta clonotypes that the gDNA method yielded from several donors. What TCRdb holds here is the immuneACCESS table cut down to in-frame rearrangements. Part of the clones is not present; checked against another copy, under half of the missing clones reflect an unresolved V gene, and the others are unexplained. V, J and clone size were drawn from that table, and D and trimming were deduced from the DNA. The sample table lists under 650,000 clones, roughly 95% of them with a count of one. The ten biggest clones cover about 0.057% of the sample.

The donors were healthy, HIV-negative adults with no recently reported acute infections or vaccinations. Every donor was a Caucasian adult living in Nashville, Tennessee, USA. Magnetic negative selection was used to enrich CD4+ T cells, after which naive cells were positively selected on CD45RA and the negative fraction became the memory subset. Blood was obtained by leukapheresis, after which PBMCs were separated by Ficoll-Histopaque density gradient centrifugation and cryopreserved in liquid nitrogen vapor phase. Analytical flow cytometry was used to check the purity and quantity of every magnetically sorted T cell population. Each sorted fraction had its genomic DNA isolated and then quantified by UV absorbance on a Nanodrop 2000c.

The source of this sequence is a woman between 25 and 40 years old in good health. The rearrangement combines TRBV21-1 with TRBJ1-2; no check of the table's D call, TRBD1, against the DNA was made. TRBV21-1 is shown as a pseudogene. Sequencing used naive CD4+ T cells sorted from blood. What the cell subset or site label conveys for this sample: CD45RA+ positively selected. The DNA reads as follows: TGTGCCAGCAGCAATGGCTCTCCTCTCTGTGTGGCCACCTATGGCTACACCTTC. Its protein reads: CASSNGSPLCVATYGYTF.